The rows below give T cell receptor beta chains drawn from one sample of a study of vaccination effects on CD4 cells after COVID-19. Here immunoSEQ multiplex PCR was the method, and the copy in TCRdb shows in-frame clones only, minus some. Of 43,000 or so clones in the sample, roughly three quarters were seen once. Their target antigens are unknown. The sequencing here drew on CD4+ T cells from PBMCs cultured without peptide, taken after COVID-19 vaccination. These receptors all stem from a human donor who received a COVID-19 vaccine. The CDR3 runs from the conserved cysteine through the conserved F or W. A D gene is named only where the DNA matches it firmly. Size is stated for part of the rows, as once, few or many counts, or as a class when the clone is expanded.

j_call,d_call,clone_size,v_call,cdr3_nt,cdr3_aa
TRBJ2-4,TRBD1,-,TRBV10-3,TGTGCCATCATCCCGGGACAGGGGAACATTCAGTACTTC,CAIIPGQGNIQYF
TRBJ2-5,-,-,TRBV3-1/TRBV3-2,TGTGCCAGCAGCCAAGGACTAGGGGAGACCCAGTACTTC,CASSQGLGETQYF
TRBJ2-2,-,few,TRBV28,TGTGCCAGCCGACGGGGAGGCACCGGGGAGCTGTTTTTT,CASRRGGTGELFF
TRBJ1-1,-,-,TRBV18,TGTGCCAGCTCACTTGACCAGATACAGTTGAATGAAGCTTTCTTT,CASSLDQIQLNEAFF
TRBJ2-6,TRBD2,-,TRBV2,TGTGCCAGCAGTGAAAGGGGGACTAGCGGGGGACTTGGGGCCAACGTCCTGACTTTC,CASSERGTSGGLGANVLTF
TRBJ1-2,TRBD1,few,TRBV18,TGTGCCAGCTCGCTTACAGGGGGCTATGGCTACACCTTC,CASSLTGGYGYTF
TRBJ1-4,-,-,TRBV7-9,TGTGCCAGCAGCTTAGTTATTTGGCAGGGAGGTGAAAAACTGTTTTTT,CASSLVIWQGGEKLFF
TRBJ2-5,-,-,TRBV5-3,TGTGCCAGAAAGTGTTCCCAGTACTTC,CARKCSQYF
TRBJ2-3,-,-,TRBV3-1/TRBV3-2,TGTGCCAGCAGGCCTAGGGGGGGCACAGATACGCAGTATTTT,CASRPRGGTDTQYF
TRBJ1-4,-,-,TRBV5-1,TGCGCCAGCAGCCACAGCCTTGGACCGGACGAAAAACTGTTTTTT,CASSHSLGPDEKLFF
TRBJ2-7,TRBD2,-,TRBV5-4,TGTGCCAGCAGCTCCTCGGGGGGGCCCCTCTCCTACGAGCAGTACTTC,CASSSSGGPLSYEQYF
TRBJ2-2,-,-,TRBV11-3,TGTGCCAGCAGCTTAGCAGGACCCGCAAACACCGGGGAGCTGTTTTTT,CASSLAGPANTGELFF
TRBJ1-3,-,few,TRBV5-4,TGTGCCAGCAGCCCCCTTCCGACTGGAAACACCATATATTTT,CASSPLPTGNTIYF
TRBJ2-7,TRBD1,-,TRBV5-1,TGCGCCAGCAGCGGGATCGACAGGGCCTCCTACGAGCAGTACTTC,CASSGIDRASYEQYF
TRBJ2-3,-,-,TRBV19,TGTGCCAGTAGGGACTGGGGGGGCTCAGATACGCAGTATTTT,CASRDWGGSDTQYF